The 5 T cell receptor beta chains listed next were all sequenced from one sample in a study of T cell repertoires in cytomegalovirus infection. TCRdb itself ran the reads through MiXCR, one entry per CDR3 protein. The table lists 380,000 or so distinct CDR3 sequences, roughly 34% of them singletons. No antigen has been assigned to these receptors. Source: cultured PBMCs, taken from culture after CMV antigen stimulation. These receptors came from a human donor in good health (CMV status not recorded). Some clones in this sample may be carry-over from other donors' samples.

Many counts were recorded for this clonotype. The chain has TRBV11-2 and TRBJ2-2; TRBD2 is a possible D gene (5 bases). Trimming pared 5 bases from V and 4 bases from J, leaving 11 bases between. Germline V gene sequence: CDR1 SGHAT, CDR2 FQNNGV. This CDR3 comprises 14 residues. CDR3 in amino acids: CASSVTRATGELFF. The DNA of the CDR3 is TGTGCCAGCAGCGTCACTAGGGCCACCGGGGAGCTGTTTTTT.

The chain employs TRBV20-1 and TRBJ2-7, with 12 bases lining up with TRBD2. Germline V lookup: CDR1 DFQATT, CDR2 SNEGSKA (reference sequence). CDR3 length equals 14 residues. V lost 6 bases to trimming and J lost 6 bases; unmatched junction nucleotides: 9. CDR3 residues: CSALLAGGSSEQYV. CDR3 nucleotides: TGCAGTGCATTACTAGCGGGAGGTTCGTCCGAGCAGTACGTC.

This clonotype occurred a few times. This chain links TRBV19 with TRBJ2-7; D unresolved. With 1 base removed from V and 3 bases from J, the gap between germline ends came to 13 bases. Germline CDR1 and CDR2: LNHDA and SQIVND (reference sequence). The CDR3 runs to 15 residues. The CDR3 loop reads CASSIGLGGNYEQYV. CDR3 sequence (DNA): TGTGCCAGTAGTATAGGTCTAGGCGGAAACTACGAGCAGTACGTC.

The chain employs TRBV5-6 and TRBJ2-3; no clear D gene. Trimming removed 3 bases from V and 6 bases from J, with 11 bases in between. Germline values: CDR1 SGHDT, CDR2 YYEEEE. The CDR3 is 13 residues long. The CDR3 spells CASSWARMDTQYF. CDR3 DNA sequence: TGTGCCAGCAGCTGGGCTAGGATGGATACGCAGTATTTT.

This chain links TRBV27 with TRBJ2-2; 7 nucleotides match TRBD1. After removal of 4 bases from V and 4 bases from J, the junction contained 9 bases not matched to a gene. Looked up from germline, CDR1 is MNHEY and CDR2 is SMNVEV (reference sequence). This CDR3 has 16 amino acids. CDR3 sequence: CASSSYRGLSTGELFF. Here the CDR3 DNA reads TGTGCCAGCAGTTCATACAGGGGATTGAGCACCGGGGAGCTGTTTTTT.